This record looks at one T cell receptor beta chain sequence and its context. The source of the sample is a study of blood T cell repertoires in COVID-19. The overall study: Collection of acute and convalescent COVID-19 samples took place in the United States, Italy and Spain. Sample material is recorded as cDNA or gDNA derived from T cells, B-cell-depleted T cells, or PBMCs.

In the original analysis: Quantification of nucleated cells was approximated via reference gene primer amplification. Clones were sequenced by immunoSEQ multiplex PCR, and TCRdb holds only the in-frame ones, with some missing. The DNA was the basis for D and trimming; V, J and clone size are from that table. Of about 280,000 clones listed, approximately 91% are singletons. This clonotype was sampled from a man between 18 and 29 years old with active or convalescent COVID-19. Sequenced input: peripheral blood.

CDR3 nucleotide sequence: TGTGCCAGCAGGTTAGCTAACTATGGCTACACCTTC. Translation gives CASRLANYGYTF. The chain employs TRBV25-1 and TRBJ1-2; D is uncertain. The CDR3 loop spans 12 amino acids. The V end was cut by 6 bases, the J end by 0 bases, with 5 bases between. Germline CDR1 MGHDK, CDR2 SYGVNS.